Shown below are 29 T cell receptor beta chains from a single sample sequenced in a study of blood T cell repertoires in COVID-19. TCRdb's copy holds only in-frame clones and misses some; the assay was immunoSEQ multiplex PCR. Among tens of thousands of clones listed, 80% to 90% were seen once. The specimen was peripheral blood. The receptors originated from a human donor in a cohort sampled during active COVID-19.

DNA for the CDR3: TGCAGCGTTGGGCCCAGGGACGGGGAGCTGTTTTTT. The encoded protein is CSVGPRDGELFF. The chain joins TRBV29-1 to TRBJ2-2, with TRBD1 as a possible D gene (5 bases). CDR1 is SQVTM, CDR2 ANQGSEA, per germline. This CDR3 is built from 12 residues. The V end was cut by 4 bases, the J end by 7 bases, with 10 bases between.

The rearrangement uses TRBV5-1 and TRBJ1-4; D is unclear. Trimming shortened V by 0 bases and J by 0 bases, and 12 bases separated the two germline ends. The CDR3 covers 17 residues. CDR1 and CDR2 from the germline V gene are SGHRS and YFSETQ. Here the CDR3 reads CASSLGGADATNEKLFF. The CDR3 DNA reads TGCGCCAGCAGCTTGGGGGGAGCAGATGCAACTAATGAAAAACTGTTTTTT.

V usage is TRBV19 and J usage is TRBJ1-5; D is perhaps TRBD1 (6 bases). Trimming removed 6 bases at V and 7 bases at J, with 22 bases between. Per the germline V gene, CDR1 is LNHDA and CDR2 is SQIVND (reference sequence). CDR3 size: 16 residues. CDR3: CASRKIQGSSGQPQHF. CDR3 coding DNA: TGTGCCAGTAGGAAGATACAGGGCAGCTCGGGGCAGCCCCAGCATTTT.

The J gene is TRBJ2-1, the V gene TRBV11-3; the match to TRBD2 covers 7 bases. The CDR3 contains 14 residues. Looked up from germline, CDR1 is SGHNT and CDR2 is YENEEA. Trimming cost V 5 bases and J 4 bases; bases outside gene matches: 5. The CDR3 coding sequence is TGTGCCAGCAGCCCGGGACTATTTTACAATGAGCAGTTCTTC. As protein: CASSPGLFYNEQFF.

The gene calls are TRBV6-5 and TRBJ1-2; the D gene is possibly TRBD1 (5 bases). This CDR3 has 14 amino acids. Germline-derived CDR1 and CDR2 are MNHEY and SVGAGI. Trimming removed 5 bases at V and 3 bases at J, with 13 bases between. The CDR3 loop is CASSPREIYYGYTF. For the CDR3, the DNA is TGTGCCAGCAGTCCCAGGGAAATATACTATGGCTACACCTTC.

J is TRBJ1-1 and V is TRBV14; a weak D match, TRBD1 (5 bases). There are 14 residues in the CDR3. V was shortened by 1 base and J by 3 bases, with 9 bases between the two germline ends. The V gene's germline CDR1 is SGHDN and CDR2 FVKESK. The CDR3 DNA reads TGTGCCAGCAGCCAAGTGGGAGGGGACACTGAAGCTTTCTTT. This sequence encodes CASSQVGGDTEAFF.

This clone appeared a few times. The chain couples TRBV7-2 to TRBJ1-6; D remains ambiguous. The CDR3 consists of 12 residues. Trimming shortened V by 4 bases and J by 6 bases, and 4 bases separated the two germline ends. Germline V gene data show CDR1 as SGHTA and CDR2 as FQGNSA. The DNA of the CDR3 is TGTGCCAGCAGCTCTCCTAATTCACCCCTCCACTTT. This encodes CASSSPNSPLHF.

The rearrangement uses TRBV30 and TRBJ1-2; 7 nucleotides match TRBD1. The germline V gene has CDR1 GTSNPN and CDR2 SVGIG (reference sequence). J gave up 2 bases and V 5 bases, and 5 bases lay outside the gene matches. CDR3 length: 13 residues. The chain's CDR3 is CAWRDSLNYGYTF. The CDR3 DNA reads as TGTGCCTGGCGGGACAGCCTCAACTATGGCTACACCTTC.

The J gene is TRBJ1-1, the V gene TRBV5-4; D gene ambiguous. Trimming removed 0 bases at V and 7 bases at J, with 10 bases between. The CDR3 is made up of 13 amino acids. The V gene's germline CDR1 is SGHNT and CDR2 YYREEE (reference sequence). CDR3 sequence reads: CASSLGQTIEAFF. In DNA form, the CDR3 reads TGTGCCAGCAGCTTGGGGCAGACAATTGAAGCTTTCTTT.

V gene TRBV27 combines with J gene TRBJ1-1; TRBD1 agrees at 9 bases. The germline V gene has CDR1 MNHEY and CDR2 SMNVEV (reference sequence). V lost 6 bases, J lost 4 bases, and 9 bases stayed unmatched. There are 15 residues in the CDR3. Written as DNA, the CDR3 is TGTGCCAGCAGCCGACAGGGGGTGAAGGGCACTGAAGCTTTCTTT. Amino acids: CASSRQGVKGTEAFF.

V gene TRBV25-1 combines with J gene TRBJ2-2; tentative D call: TRBD2 (6 bases). Per the germline V gene, CDR1 is MGHDK and CDR2 is SYGVNS. The CDR3 sequence is 17 residues long. V lost 2 bases and J 4 bases, leaving 17 bases between the germline ends. CDR3 protein: CASSEEGLPGGTGELFF. The CDR3 bases are TGTGCCAGCAGTGAAGAGGGTCTCCCCGGGGGCACCGGGGAGCTGTTTTTT.

This clone was observed once. The chain carries TRBV3-1 (or the pseudogene TRBV3-2) and TRBJ1-2, with a possible D match to TRBD1 (6 bases). Germline values: CDR1 LGHDT, CDR2 YNNKEL (reference sequence). The length of the CDR3 is 15 residues. Trimming left V 2 bases short and J 5 bases short, with 15 bases between. CDR3 sequence (DNA): TGTGCCAGCAGCCAATCCGGGACACAACAATATGGCTACACCTTC. It encodes CASSQSGTQQYGYTF.

The chain carries TRBV5-4 and TRBJ2-7; D might be TRBD1 (5 bases). The CDR3 has 13 amino acids. V gave up 1 base and J gave up 5 bases, with 10 bases separating them. CDR1 SGHNT and CDR2 YYREEE come from the germline V gene (reference sequence). CDR3 in DNA: TGTGCCAGCAGCTTGCAGGGTGGCCACGAGCAGTACTTC. Translation gives CASSLQGGHEQYF.

This rearrangement joins TRBV4-2 to TRBJ2-2; 9 positions agree with TRBD2. CDR1 and CDR2 from the germline V gene are LGHNA and YNFKEQ. The CDR3 totals 17 residues. J lost 5 bases, V lost 2 bases, and 9 bases had no gene match. The CDR3 DNA follows: TGTGCCAGCAGCCAAATAGGGGGTAGCGGGGGAACCGGGGAGCTGTTTTTT. Translation: CASSQIGGSGGTGELFF.

This chain joins TRBV3-1 (or the pseudogene TRBV3-2) and TRBJ2-7; TRBD2 agrees at 7 bases. The CDR3 consists of 15 residues. Losses at the gene ends were 3 bases for V and 3 bases for J; bases not matched to a gene: 8. Germline V CDR1 and CDR2: LGHDT, YNNKEL (reference sequence). The CDR3 sequence is CASSHSSGQLYEQYF. For the CDR3, the DNA is TGTGCCAGCAGCCATTCTAGCGGCCAACTCTACGAGCAGTACTTC.

This chain uses TRBV19 with TRBJ2-3; 11 bases agree with TRBD1. The length of the CDR3 is 20 residues. Germline loops: CDR1 LNHDA, CDR2 SQIVND (reference sequence). The J segment lost 0 bases and the V segment lost 5 bases, leaving 16 bases of the junction unmatched. The CDR3 DNA is TGTGCCAGTAGTCCAAGGATAGGGACAGGGGGAAAAACTAGCACAGATACGCAGTATTTT. Amino acids: CASSPRIGTGGKTSTDTQYF.

In this sample, this clone turned up once. The chain joins TRBV19 to TRBJ2-1; D uncertain. Trimming left V 6 bases short and J 2 bases short, with 14 bases between. CDR3 length equals 15 residues. Germline-derived CDR1 and CDR2 are LNHDA and SQIVND (reference sequence). The CDR3 here is CASRQSYVAYNEQFF. As DNA, the CDR3 is TGTGCCAGTAGACAGAGCTACGTAGCCTACAATGAGCAGTTCTTC.

This clone was recorded only once. This chain connects TRBV20-1 to TRBJ2-7; D perhaps matches TRBD1 (5 bases). The germline V and J ends were trimmed by 0 bases and 6 bases, with 6 bases remaining between them. Germline lookup yields CDR1 DFQATT and CDR2 SNEGSKA (reference sequence). CDR3 length equals 11 residues. CDR3 bases: TGCAGTGCTAGAGATCAGGGCGAGCAGTACTTC. Translated: CSARDQGEQYF.

A few counts support this clone. This chain connects TRBV2 to TRBJ2-5, with 10 bases fitting TRBD2. V was pared by 6 bases and J by 1 base, with 5 bases of the junction left unmatched. Germline values: CDR1 SNHLY, CDR2 FYNNEI. There are 15 residues in the CDR3. The CDR3 spells CASRELAGSQETQYF. The CDR3 nucleotides are TGTGCCAGCAGAGAACTAGCGGGAAGCCAAGAGACCCAGTACTTC.

The chain recombines TRBV5-1 with TRBJ2-5, with 7 bases that match TRBD2. The CDR3 consists of 15 residues. CDR1 is SGHRS and CDR2 is YFSETQ in the germline V gene. Trimming took 0 bases from V and 0 from J; bases not matched to a gene: 2. CDR3 sequence: CASSLAGGNQETQYF. The CDR3, as DNA: TGCGCCAGCAGCTTGGCGGGGGGAAACCAAGAGACCCAGTACTTC.

The chain couples TRBV11-2 to TRBJ2-5; 9 bases align to TRBD1. Germline loops: CDR1 SGHAT, CDR2 FQNNGV. The J segment lost 1 base and the V segment lost 1 base, leaving 1 base of the junction unmatched. The CDR3 loop spans 15 amino acids. CDR3 sequence: CASSLGDRVQETQYF. Written as DNA, the CDR3 is TGTGCCAGCAGCTTAGGGGACAGGGTCCAAGAGACCCAGTACTTC.

This clone was seen more than once but under ten times. V and J are TRBV19 and TRBJ1-6; D possibly corresponds to TRBD1 (5 bases). V shed 10 bases and J shed 5 bases, with 21 bases lying between them. In germline, CDR1 is LNHDA, CDR2 SQIVND (reference sequence). The CDR3 has 16 amino acids. The CDR3 DNA reads as TGTGCCACCAAGTACGGGGCAGCGGGGAATAATTCACCCCTCCACTTT. This sequence encodes CATKYGAAGNNSPLHF.

The chain employs TRBV5-5 and TRBJ1-2, with no clear D. The CDR3 has 14 amino acids. Trimming pared 4 bases from V and 0 bases from J, leaving 10 bases between. The germline gives CDR1 SGHKS, CDR2 YYEKEE (reference sequence). The CDR3 sequence: CASSHTGSNYGYTF. CDR3 nucleotides: TGTGCCAGCAGCCATACGGGATCTAACTATGGCTACACCTTC.

This rearrangement joins TRBV20-1 to TRBJ2-2, with 15 nucleotides matching TRBD2. Per the germline V gene, CDR1 is DFQATT and CDR2 is SNEGSKA (reference sequence). J was trimmed by 6 bases and V by 3 bases; bases with no gene match: 14. The CDR3 is made up of 19 amino acids. As DNA, the CDR3 is TGCAGTGCTAGTCTAAATGGACTAGCGGGAGGGAATTGGGCCGGGGAGCTGTTTTTT. Encoded protein: CSASLNGLAGGNWAGELFF.

The V and J genes are TRBV6-5 and TRBJ1-6; D is perhaps TRBD1 (6 bases). V shed 5 bases and J shed 6 bases, with 11 bases lying between them. Germline CDR1 reads MNHEY; CDR2 reads SVGAGI. The CDR3 runs to 14 residues. The DNA for the CDR3 is TGTGCCAGCAGTCCAGGGGATCGTAATTCACCCCTCCACTTT. This codes for CASSPGDRNSPLHF.

The V and J genes are TRBV5-1 and TRBJ1-4, with D possibly being TRBD1 (5 bases). The CDR3 runs to 14 residues. The germline gives CDR1 SGHRS, CDR2 YFSETQ. Trimming pared 4 bases from V and 8 bases from J, leaving 15 bases between. The CDR3 DNA is TGCGCCAGCAGCCTGGGGCCCTCGGGGGAAAAACTGTTTTTT. Translation: CASSLGPSGEKLFF. The full variable domain, in which reference TRBV5-1 and TRBJ1-4 provide the parts outside the CDR3, is KAGVTQTPRYLIKTRGQQVTLSCSPISGHRSVSWYQQTPGQGLQFLFEYFSETQRNKGNFPGRFSGRQFSNSRSEMNVSTLELGDSALYLCASSLGPSGEKLFFGSGTQLSVL.

The rearrangement uses TRBV7-2 and TRBJ1-5; weak D call: TRBD1 (6 bases). V lost 1 base to trimming and J lost 2 bases, with 9 bases between them. CDR1 and CDR2 (germline): SGHTA, FQGNSA. The CDR3 sequence is 15 residues long. The CDR3 protein is CASSLGGGGNQPQHF. DNA of the CDR3: TGTGCCAGCAGCTTAGGCGGGGGCGGCAATCAGCCCCAGCATTTT.

The chain has TRBV6-2 or TRBV6-3 and TRBJ2-5; 11 bases agree with TRBD2. Germline CDR1 MNHEY, CDR2 SVGEGT. The CDR3 runs to 16 residues. The J segment lost 3 bases and the V segment lost 4 bases, leaving 7 bases of the junction unmatched. DNA for the CDR3: TGTGCCAGCAGTTTCGTAGCGGGGGGGCCCAAAGAGACCCAGTACTTC. Translation gives CASSFVAGGPKETQYF.

The chain employs TRBV7-9 and TRBJ2-7; a weak D match, TRBD1 (5 bases). The V gene lost 5 bases and the J gene lost 5 bases, with 13 bases spanning the gap. The CDR3 is 13 amino acids. In germline, CDR1 is SEHNR, CDR2 FQNEAQ (reference sequence). CDR3: CASSLDINNEQYF. The DNA for the CDR3 is TGTGCCAGCAGCCTGGACATTAATAACGAGCAGTACTTC.